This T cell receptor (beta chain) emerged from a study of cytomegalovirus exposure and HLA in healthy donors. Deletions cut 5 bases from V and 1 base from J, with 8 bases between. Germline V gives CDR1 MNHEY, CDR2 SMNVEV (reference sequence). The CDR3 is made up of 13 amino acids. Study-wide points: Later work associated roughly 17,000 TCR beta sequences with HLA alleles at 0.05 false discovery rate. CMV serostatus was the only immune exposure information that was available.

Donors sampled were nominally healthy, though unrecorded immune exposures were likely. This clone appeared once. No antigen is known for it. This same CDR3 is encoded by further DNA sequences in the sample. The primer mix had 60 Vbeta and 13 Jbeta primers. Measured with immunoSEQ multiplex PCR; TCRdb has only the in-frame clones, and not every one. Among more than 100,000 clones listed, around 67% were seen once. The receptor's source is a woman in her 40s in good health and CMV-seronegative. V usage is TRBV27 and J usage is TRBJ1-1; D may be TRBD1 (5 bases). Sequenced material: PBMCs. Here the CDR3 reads CASSLTGNTEAFF. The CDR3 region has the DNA TGTGCCAGCAGTCTCACAGGGAACACTGAAGCTTTCTTT.